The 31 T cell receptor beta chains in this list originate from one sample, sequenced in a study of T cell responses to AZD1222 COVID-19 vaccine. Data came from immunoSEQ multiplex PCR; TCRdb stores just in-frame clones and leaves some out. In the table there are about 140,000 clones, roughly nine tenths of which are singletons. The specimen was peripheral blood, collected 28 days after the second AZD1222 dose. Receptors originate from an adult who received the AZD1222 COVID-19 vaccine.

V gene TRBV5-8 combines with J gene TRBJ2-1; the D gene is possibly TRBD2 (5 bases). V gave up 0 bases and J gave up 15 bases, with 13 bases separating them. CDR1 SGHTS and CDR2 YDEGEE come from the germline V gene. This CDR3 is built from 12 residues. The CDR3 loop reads CASSLGQRGGFF. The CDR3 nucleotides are TGTGCCAGCAGCTTGGGCCAACGGGGTGGGTTCTTC.

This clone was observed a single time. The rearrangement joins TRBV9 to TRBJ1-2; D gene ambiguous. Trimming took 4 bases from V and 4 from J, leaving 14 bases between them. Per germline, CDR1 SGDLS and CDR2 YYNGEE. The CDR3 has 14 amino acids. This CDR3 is CASSLSDFSYGYTF. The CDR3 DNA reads TGTGCCAGCAGCCTCTCCGATTTTAGCTATGGCTACACCTTC.

The CDR3 loop is CASSRTGQSANTGELFF. The CDR3 DNA reads as TGTGCCAGCAGTCGGACAGGGCAATCGGCGAACACCGGGGAGCTGTTTTTT. The rearrangement joins TRBV6-6 to TRBJ2-2; 8 bases fit TRBD1. Germline CDR1 and CDR2: MNHNY and SVGAGI (reference sequence). The CDR3 runs 17 residues. J was trimmed by 0 bases and V by 5 bases; bases with no gene match: 8.

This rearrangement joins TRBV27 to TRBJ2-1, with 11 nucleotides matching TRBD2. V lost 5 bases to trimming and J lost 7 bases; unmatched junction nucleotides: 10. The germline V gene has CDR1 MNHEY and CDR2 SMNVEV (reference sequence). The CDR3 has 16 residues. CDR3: CASSQDSGRAVNEQFF. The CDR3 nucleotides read TGTGCCAGCAGTCAAGATAGCGGGAGGGCCGTGAATGAGCAGTTCTTC.

In DNA, the CDR3 is TGCAGCGCTCCGGGACAAGAAAACACTGAAGCTTTCTTT. Translation gives CSAPGQENTEAFF. The rearrangement links TRBV29-1 to TRBJ1-1; tentatively, D is TRBD1 (6 bases). V shed 7 bases and J shed 2 bases, with 14 bases lying between them. The CDR3 covers 13 residues. Germline V gene data show CDR1 as SQVTM and CDR2 as ANQGSEA.

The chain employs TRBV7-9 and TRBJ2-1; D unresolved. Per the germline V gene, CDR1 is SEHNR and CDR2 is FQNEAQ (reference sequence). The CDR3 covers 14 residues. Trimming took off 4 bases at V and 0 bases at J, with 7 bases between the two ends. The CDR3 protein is CASSSGSSYNEQFF. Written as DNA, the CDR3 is TGTGCCAGCAGCTCGGGTAGCTCCTACAATGAGCAGTTCTTC.

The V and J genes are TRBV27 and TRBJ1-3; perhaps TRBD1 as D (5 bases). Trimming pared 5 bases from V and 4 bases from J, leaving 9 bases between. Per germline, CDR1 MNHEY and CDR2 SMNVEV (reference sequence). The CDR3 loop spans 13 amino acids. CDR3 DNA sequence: TGTGCCAGCAGTCCCCCAGGGGGAAACACCATATATTTT. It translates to CASSPPGGNTIYF.

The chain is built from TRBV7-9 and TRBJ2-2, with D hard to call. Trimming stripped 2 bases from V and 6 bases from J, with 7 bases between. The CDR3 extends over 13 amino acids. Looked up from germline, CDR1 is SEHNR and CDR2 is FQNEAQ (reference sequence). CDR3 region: CASSLNGPGELFF. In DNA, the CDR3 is TGTGCCAGCAGCTTAAATGGTCCCGGGGAGCTGTTTTTT.

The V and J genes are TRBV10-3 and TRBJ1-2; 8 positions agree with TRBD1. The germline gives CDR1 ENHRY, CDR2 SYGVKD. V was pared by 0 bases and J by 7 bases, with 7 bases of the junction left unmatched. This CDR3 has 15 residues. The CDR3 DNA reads TGTGCCATCAGTGAGTCCGTGACAGGGGCGGGTGGCTACACCTTC. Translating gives CAISESVTGAGGYTF.

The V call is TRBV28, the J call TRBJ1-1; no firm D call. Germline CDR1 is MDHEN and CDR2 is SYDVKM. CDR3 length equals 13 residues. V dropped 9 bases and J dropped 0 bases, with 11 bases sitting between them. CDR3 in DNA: TGTGCCAGTCATGAGCTAATGAACACTGAAGCTTTCTTT. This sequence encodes CASHELMNTEAFF.

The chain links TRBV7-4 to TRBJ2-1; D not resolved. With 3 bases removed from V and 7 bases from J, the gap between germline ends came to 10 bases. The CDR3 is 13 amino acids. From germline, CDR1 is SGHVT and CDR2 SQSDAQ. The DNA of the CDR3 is TGTGCCAGCAGCTTGAGTACCTCGAATGAGCAGTTCTTC. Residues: CASSLSTSNEQFF.

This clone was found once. This CDR3 reads CASRGGGVGNEQFF. The CDR3 DNA follows: TGTGCCAGCAGAGGAGGGGGGGTAGGAAATGAGCAGTTCTTC. The chain recombines TRBV6-5 with TRBJ2-1; D may be TRBD2 (7 bases). CDR3 length equals 14 residues. Germline V gives CDR1 MNHEY, CDR2 SVGAGI. V was trimmed by 6 bases and J by 7 bases, leaving 16 bases between them.

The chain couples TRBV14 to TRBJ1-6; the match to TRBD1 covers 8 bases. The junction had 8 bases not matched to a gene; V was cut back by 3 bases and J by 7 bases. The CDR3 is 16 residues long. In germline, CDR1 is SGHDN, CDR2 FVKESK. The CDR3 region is CASSHRTGTKNSPLHF. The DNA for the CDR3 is TGTGCCAGCAGCCATCGGACAGGGACGAAGAATTCACCCCTCCACTTT.

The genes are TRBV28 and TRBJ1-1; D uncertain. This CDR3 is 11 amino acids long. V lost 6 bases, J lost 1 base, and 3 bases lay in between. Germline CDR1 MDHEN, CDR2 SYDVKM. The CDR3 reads CASSSNTEAFF. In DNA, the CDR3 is TGTGCCAGCAGCTCGAACACTGAAGCTTTCTTT.

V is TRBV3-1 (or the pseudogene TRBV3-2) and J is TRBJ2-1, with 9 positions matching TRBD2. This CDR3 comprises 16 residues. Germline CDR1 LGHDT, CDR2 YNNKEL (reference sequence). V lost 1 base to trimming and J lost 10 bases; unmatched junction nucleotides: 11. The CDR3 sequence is CASSQGGLAWVGEQFF. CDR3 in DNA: TGTGCCAGCAGCCAAGGGGGACTAGCTTGGGTCGGAGAGCAGTTCTTC.

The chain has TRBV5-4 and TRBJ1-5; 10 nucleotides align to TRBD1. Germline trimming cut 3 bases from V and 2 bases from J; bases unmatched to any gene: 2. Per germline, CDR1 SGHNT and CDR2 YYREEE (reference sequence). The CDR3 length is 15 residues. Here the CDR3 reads CASSSGTGGNQPQHF. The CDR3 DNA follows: TGTGCCAGCAGCTCCGGGACAGGGGGCAATCAGCCCCAGCATTTT.

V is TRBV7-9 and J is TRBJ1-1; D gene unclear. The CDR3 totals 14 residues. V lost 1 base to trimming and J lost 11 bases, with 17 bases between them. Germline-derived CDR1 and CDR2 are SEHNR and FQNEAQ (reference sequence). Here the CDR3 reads CASSLDNLNTVAFF. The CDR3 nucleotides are TGTGCCAGCAGCTTAGACAACCTGAACACTGTTGCTTTCTTT.

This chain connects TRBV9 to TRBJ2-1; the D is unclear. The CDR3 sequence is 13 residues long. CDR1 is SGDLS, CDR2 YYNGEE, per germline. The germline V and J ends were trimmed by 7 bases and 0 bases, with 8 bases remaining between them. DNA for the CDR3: TGTGCCAGCGGTATTAACTCCTACAATGAGCAGTTCTTC. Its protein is CASGINSYNEQFF.

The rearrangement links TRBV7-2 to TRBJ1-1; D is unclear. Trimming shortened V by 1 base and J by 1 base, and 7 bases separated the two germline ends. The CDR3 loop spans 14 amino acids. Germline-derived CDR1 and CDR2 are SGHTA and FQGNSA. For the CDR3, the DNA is TGTGCCAGCAGCTTAGGGTTCAGGAACACTGAAGCTTTCTTT. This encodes CASSLGFRNTEAFF.

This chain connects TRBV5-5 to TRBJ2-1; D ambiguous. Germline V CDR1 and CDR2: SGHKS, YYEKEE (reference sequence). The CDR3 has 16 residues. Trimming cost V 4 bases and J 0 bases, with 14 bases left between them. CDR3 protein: CASSLSDPLSYNEQFF. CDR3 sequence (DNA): TGTGCCAGCAGCCTTTCAGACCCCCTCTCCTACAATGAGCAGTTCTTC.

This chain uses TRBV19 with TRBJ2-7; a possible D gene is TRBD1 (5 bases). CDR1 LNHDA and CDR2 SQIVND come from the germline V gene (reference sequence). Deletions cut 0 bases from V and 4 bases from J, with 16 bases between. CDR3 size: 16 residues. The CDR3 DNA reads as TGTGCCAGTAGTATAGATCCCCGGGCAGGGTGGTACGAGCAGTACTTC. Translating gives CASSIDPRAGWYEQYF.

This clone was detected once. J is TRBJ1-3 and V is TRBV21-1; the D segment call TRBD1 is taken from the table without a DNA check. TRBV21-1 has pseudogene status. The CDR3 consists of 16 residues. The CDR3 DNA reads TGTGCCAGCACCCGGGACAGAAACAAGTCTGGAAACACCATATATTTT. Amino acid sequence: CASTRDRNKSGNTIYF.

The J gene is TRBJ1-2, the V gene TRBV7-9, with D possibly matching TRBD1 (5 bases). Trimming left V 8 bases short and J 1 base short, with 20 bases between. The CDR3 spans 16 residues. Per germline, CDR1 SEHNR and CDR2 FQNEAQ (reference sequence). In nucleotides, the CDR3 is TGTGCCAGCCACCCAGCGGGGGACCGTAATAACTATGGCTACACCTTC. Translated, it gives CASHPAGDRNNYGYTF.

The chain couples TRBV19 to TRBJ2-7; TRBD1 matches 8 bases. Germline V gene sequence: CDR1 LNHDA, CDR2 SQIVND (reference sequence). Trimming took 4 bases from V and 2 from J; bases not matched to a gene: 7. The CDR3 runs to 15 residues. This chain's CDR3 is CASSKHWTGTYEQYF. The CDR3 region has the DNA TGTGCCAGTAGTAAGCACTGGACAGGGACCTACGAGCAGTACTTC.

CDR3 nucleotide sequence: TGTGCCAGCAGCCAAGAGAGATGGCGGCCGTATCAGCCCCAGCATTTT. Amino acids: CASSQERWRPYQPQHF. V is TRBV3-1 (or the pseudogene TRBV3-2) and J is TRBJ1-5; D call uncertain. Between the trimmed V and J ends, which lost 0 bases and 5 bases, there was a span of 14 bases. Germline CDR1 is LGHDT and CDR2 is YNNKEL (reference sequence). The CDR3 has 16 amino acids.

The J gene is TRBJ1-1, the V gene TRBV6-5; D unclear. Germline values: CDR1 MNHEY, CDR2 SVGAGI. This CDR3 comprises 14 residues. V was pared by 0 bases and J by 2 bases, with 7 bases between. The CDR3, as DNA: TGTGCCAGCAGTTACTCGAAGGCTAACACTGAAGCTTTCTTT. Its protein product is CASSYSKANTEAFF.

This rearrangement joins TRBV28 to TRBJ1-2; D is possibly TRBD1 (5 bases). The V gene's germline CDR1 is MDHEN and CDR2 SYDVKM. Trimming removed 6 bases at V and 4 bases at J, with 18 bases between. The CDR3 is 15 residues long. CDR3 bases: TGTGCCAGCAGCCCTCCTGAGGGGTTCCTCTATGGCTACACCTTC. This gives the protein CASSPPEGFLYGYTF.

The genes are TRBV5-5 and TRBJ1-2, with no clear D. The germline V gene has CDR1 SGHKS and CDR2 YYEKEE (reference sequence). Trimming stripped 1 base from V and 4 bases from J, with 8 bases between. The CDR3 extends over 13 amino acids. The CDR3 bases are TGTGCCAGCAGCTTGTCTCTGAGCTATGGCTACACCTTC. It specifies CASSLSLSYGYTF. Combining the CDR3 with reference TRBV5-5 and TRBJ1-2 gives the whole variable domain DAGVTQSPTHLIKTRGQQVTLRCSPISGHKSVSWYQQVLGQGPQFIFQYYEKEERGRGNFPDRFSARQFPNYSSELNVNALLLGDSALYLCASSLSLSYGYTFGSGTRLTVV.

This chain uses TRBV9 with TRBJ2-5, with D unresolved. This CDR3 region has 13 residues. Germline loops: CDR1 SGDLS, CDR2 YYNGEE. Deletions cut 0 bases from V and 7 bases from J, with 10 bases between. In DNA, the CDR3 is TGTGCCAGCAGCGTAGAGGGTTCGTGGACCCAGTACTTC. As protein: CASSVEGSWTQYF.

CDR3 region: CASSGAPNNSPLHF. DNA of the CDR3: TGTGCCAGCAGCGGGGCACCTAATAATTCACCCCTCCACTTT. The chain is built from TRBV5-6 and TRBJ1-6, with D maybe TRBD1 (5 bases). The CDR3 length is 14 residues. CDR1 SGHDT and CDR2 YYEEEE come from the germline V gene. Trimming removed 4 bases at V and 5 bases at J, with 10 bases between.

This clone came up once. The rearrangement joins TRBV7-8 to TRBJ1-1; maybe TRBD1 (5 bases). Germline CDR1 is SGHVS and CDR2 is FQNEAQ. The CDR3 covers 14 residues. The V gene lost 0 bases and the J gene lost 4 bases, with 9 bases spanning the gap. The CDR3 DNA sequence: TGTGCCAGCAGCTTAGCGTTCAGGGCCACTGAAGCTTTCTTT. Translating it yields CASSLAFRATEAFF. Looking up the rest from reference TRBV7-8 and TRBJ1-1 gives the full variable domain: GAGVSQSPRYKVAKRGQDVALRCDPISGHVSLFWYQQALGQGPEFLTYFQNEAQLDKSGLPSDRFFAERPEGSVSTLKIQRTQQEDSAVYLCASSLAFRATEAFFGQGTRLTVV.